This T cell receptor (beta chain) was retrieved from a study of control samples from healthy donors and cancer patients. Profiling relied on immunoSEQ multiplex PCR, and the TCRdb table lists in-frame clones only, not all of them. The sample consists of roughly 59,000 clones, 92% of them appearing once. V shed 8 bases, J shed 9 bases, and the junction held 18 bases outside the gene matches. This CDR3 spans 17 amino acids. The germline V gene has CDR1 SGHVS and CDR2 FQNEAQ. The source is a man aged 35-49 years with colorectal cancer. The chain combines TRBV7-8 with TRBJ2-1; 11 bases fit TRBD2. The sample consisted of PBMCs. Here the CDR3 reads CASALGGTSGRRGEQFF. DNA for the CDR3: TGTGCCAGCGCGCTTGGCGGGACTAGCGGCCGACGGGGTGAGCAGTTCTTC.